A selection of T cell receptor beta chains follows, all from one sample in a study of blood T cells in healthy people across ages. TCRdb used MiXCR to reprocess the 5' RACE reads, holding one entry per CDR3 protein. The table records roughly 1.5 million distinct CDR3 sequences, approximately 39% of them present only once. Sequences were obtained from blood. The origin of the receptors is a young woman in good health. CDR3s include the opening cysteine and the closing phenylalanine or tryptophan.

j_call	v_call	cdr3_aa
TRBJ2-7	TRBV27	CASSLWGGQEAQYF
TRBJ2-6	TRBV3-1	CASSQDRPDGGANVLTF
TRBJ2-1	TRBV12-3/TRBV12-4	CASSFKTSTGNEQFF
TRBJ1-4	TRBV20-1	CSARAHSPEKLFF
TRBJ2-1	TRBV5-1	CASSFLAGGNYNEQFF
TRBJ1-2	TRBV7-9	CASSVQGTFYGYTF
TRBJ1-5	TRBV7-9	CASSLATHGSNQPQHF
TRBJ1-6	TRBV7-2	CASSLGDSYNSPLHF
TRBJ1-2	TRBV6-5	CASSYSGAGNYGYTF
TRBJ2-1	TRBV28	CASSFGLTRGTQFF
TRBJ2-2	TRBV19	CATRLAKVTGELFF
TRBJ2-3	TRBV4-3	CASSQDPRAEDTQYF
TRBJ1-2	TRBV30	CAGIRQRTNYGYTF
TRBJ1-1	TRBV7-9	CGSSLEGHTEAFF
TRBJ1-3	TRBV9	CASSVGDSYGNTIYF
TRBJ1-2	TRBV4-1	CASSQALDGYGYTF